These 14 T cell receptor beta chains came from one sample sequenced in a study of cytomegalovirus exposure and HLA in healthy donors. Vbeta (60) and Jbeta (13) primers were used in the PCR. Using immunoSEQ multiplex PCR, the repertoire was profiled, and TCRdb retains in-frame clones only, with some absent. The profile shows 55,000 to 90,000 clones, roughly 79% of them singletons. The sequencing input was PBMCs. These receptors all stem from a man aged 50 to 60 in good health and CMV-seronegative.

The gene calls are TRBV15 and TRBJ2-4; no clear D. The length of the CDR3 is 16 residues. Germline values: CDR1 LNHNV, CDR2 YYDKDF (reference sequence). V lost 0 bases to trimming and J lost 1 base, with 10 bases between them. This chain's CDR3 is CATSREAGPAKNIQYF. In nucleotides, the CDR3 is TGTGCCACCAGCAGAGAGGCAGGTCCCGCCAAAAACATTCAGTACTTC.

The chain couples TRBV7-9 to TRBJ1-1; 9 nucleotides line up with TRBD1. The germline V gene encodes CDR1 SEHNR and CDR2 FQNEAQ (reference sequence). This CDR3 is 14 amino acids long. With 5 bases clipped from V and 3 bases from J, the junction kept 4 bases outside the gene matches. As DNA, the CDR3 is TGTGCCAGCAGCAGACAGGGGGGAGACACTGAAGCTTTCTTT. Its translation: CASSRQGGDTEAFF.

This clone was counted only a few times. The genes are TRBV6-5 and TRBJ1-5; 11 bases align to TRBD1. This CDR3 comprises 16 residues. V trimming: 0 bases; J trimming: 7 bases; junction bases outside the gene matches: 5. The V gene's germline CDR1 is MNHEY and CDR2 SVGAGI. The CDR3 nucleotides read TGTGCCAGCAGTTACTCGAGGACAGGGGGCATCCAGCCCCAGCATTTT. This sequence encodes CASSYSRTGGIQPQHF.

V usage is TRBV7-2 and J usage is TRBJ1-1, with TRBD1 identical over 8 bases. CDR1 and CDR2 (germline): SGHTA, FQGNSA. V was pared by 2 bases and J by 11 bases, with 7 bases of the junction left unmatched. This CDR3 spans 13 amino acids. In DNA form, the CDR3 reads TGTGCCAGCAGCTTATTTGTCAGGGGGCCTGCTTTCTTT. Translating it yields CASSLFVRGPAFF.

The gene calls are TRBV4-3 and TRBJ2-1; the D gene is possibly TRBD2 (6 bases). The CDR3 sequence is 17 residues long. Germline V CDR1 and CDR2: LGHNA, YSLEER. V gave up 0 bases and J gave up 1 base, with 13 bases separating them. This CDR3 is CASSQDLRGTSYNEQFF. In nucleotides, the CDR3 is TGCGCCAGCAGCCAAGATCTTCGCGGGACTTCCTACAATGAGCAGTTCTTC.

Only a few counts were recorded for this clone. In the same sample, other DNA sequences code for this CDR3. The chain carries TRBV5-4 and TRBJ2-5; 7 bases align to TRBD1. The CDR3 is 14 amino acids. Germline V CDR1 and CDR2: SGHNT, YYREEE (reference sequence). J lost 1 base, V lost 2 bases, and 2 bases had no gene match. CDR3 residues: CASSLGTAQETQYF. DNA of the CDR3: TGTGCCAGCAGCTTAGGGACAGCCCAAGAGACCCAGTACTTC.

This clone has a handful of counts. The rearrangement joins TRBV18 to TRBJ2-3; D possibly corresponds to TRBD2 (7 bases). The CDR3 is made up of 16 amino acids. V shed 3 bases and J shed 4 bases, with 17 bases lying between them. Germline V CDR1 and CDR2: KGHSH, LQKENI. CDR3 loop: CASSPRGASISDTQYF. Written as DNA, the CDR3 is TGTGCCAGCTCACCCCGGGGGGCATCAATCTCAGATACGCAGTATTTT.

The J gene is TRBJ2-1, the V gene TRBV9; 7 nucleotides align to TRBD1. V lost 4 bases to trimming and J lost 7 bases; unmatched junction nucleotides: 8. The CDR3 length is 14 residues. CDR1 is SGDLS and CDR2 is YYNGEE in the germline V gene. CDR3 sequence (DNA): TGTGCCAGCAGCCTCTCGACAGGGCCGAATGAGCAGTTCTTC. Amino acid sequence: CASSLSTGPNEQFF.

Worth noting for this clone: One end of the junction fails to match germline, which may point to a read error. The J gene is TRBJ2-2, the V gene TRBV5-4, with TRBD2 as a possible D gene (6 bases). This CDR3 spans 15 amino acids. Germline CDR1 is SGHNT and CDR2 is YYREEE (reference sequence). The CDR3 region is CAGSLGGSDTGELFF. CDR3 nucleotides: TGTGCCGGCAGCTTGGGAGGCTCGGACACCGGGGAGCTGTTTTTT.

The chain carries TRBV20-1 and TRBJ1-1; 7 bases are a match to TRBD1. The CDR3 spans 10 residues. From germline, CDR1 is DFQATT and CDR2 SNEGSKA (reference sequence). The CDR3 loop reads CSADRSEAFF. Here the CDR3 DNA reads TGCAGCGCGGACAGGTCTGAAGCTTTCTTT.

The rearrangement links TRBV5-1 to TRBJ2-2, with D perhaps TRBD2 (5 bases). Trimming removed 1 base at V and 6 bases at J, with 13 bases between. Looked up from germline, CDR1 is SGHRS and CDR2 is YFSETQ. The CDR3 is 15 amino acids. The CDR3 DNA reads TGCGCCAGCAGCTTGATGGAGACCGGGGCCGGGGAGCTGTTTTTT. Translation gives CASSLMETGAGELFF.

V is TRBV6-5 and J is TRBJ1-5; D not resolved. The CDR3 totals 13 residues. The germline V gene encodes CDR1 MNHEY and CDR2 SVGAGI. The germline V and J ends were trimmed by 5 bases and 4 bases, with 9 bases remaining between them. CDR3 sequence (DNA): TGTGCCAGCAGTGGAACAGTGAATCAGCCCCAGCATTTT. It specifies CASSGTVNQPQHF.

V gene TRBV6-6 combines with J gene TRBJ1-6, with 10 bases identical to TRBD1. With 0 bases clipped from V and 9 bases from J, the junction kept 2 bases outside the gene matches. The CDR3 is 15 amino acids. Germline V gene sequence: CDR1 MNHNY, CDR2 SVGAGI (reference sequence). The DNA for the CDR3 is TGTGCCAGCAGTTACTCGGACAGGGGGGGTTCACCCCTCCACTTT. It yields the protein CASSYSDRGGSPLHF.

The rearrangement links TRBV18 to TRBJ2-3; TRBD1 matches at 7 bases. The germline V gene has CDR1 KGHSH and CDR2 LQKENI. Unmatched junction bases numbered 7, after V lost 4 bases and J lost 6 bases. The CDR3 has 14 residues. The CDR3 DNA follows: TGTGCCAGCTCACAGACAGGGCCGAGGGATACGCAGTATTTT. This codes for CASSQTGPRDTQYF.